This record concerns one T cell receptor beta chain sequence. Its antigen is as yet unknown. The data stem from a study of molecular identifiers for immune sequencing clone quantification. General study results and limits: Clonotypes surpassing 20 RNA copies contained over 98% of effector molecules, versus under 1% in naive cells.

The CDR3 consists of 14 residues. Trimming took off 0 bases at V and 4 bases at J, with 7 bases between the two ends. Germline CDR1 is LGHNA and CDR2 is YSLEER. Naive CD8 T cells were picked out by sorting for CD8+CD4-CCR7+CD45RA+. MiXCR was run by TCRdb on the PCR reads, yielding one entry per CDR3 protein. The table records 20,000 or so distinct CDR3 sequences, 20% to 25% of them present only once. Sequencing was carried out using naive CD8+ T cells from blood, with Jurkat cell RNA spiked in. Subset: FACS-sorted CD8+CD4-CCR7+CD45RA+ naive T cells. This sequence joins TRBV4-3 and TRBJ1-5; D not resolved. The clonotype originates from a human donor in good health. Some libraries in this study had Jurkat cell RNA spiked in. The CDR3 region is CASSQDFQNQPQHF. Written as DNA, the CDR3 is TGCGCCAGCAGCCAAGACTTTCAGAATCAGCCCCAGCATTTT.